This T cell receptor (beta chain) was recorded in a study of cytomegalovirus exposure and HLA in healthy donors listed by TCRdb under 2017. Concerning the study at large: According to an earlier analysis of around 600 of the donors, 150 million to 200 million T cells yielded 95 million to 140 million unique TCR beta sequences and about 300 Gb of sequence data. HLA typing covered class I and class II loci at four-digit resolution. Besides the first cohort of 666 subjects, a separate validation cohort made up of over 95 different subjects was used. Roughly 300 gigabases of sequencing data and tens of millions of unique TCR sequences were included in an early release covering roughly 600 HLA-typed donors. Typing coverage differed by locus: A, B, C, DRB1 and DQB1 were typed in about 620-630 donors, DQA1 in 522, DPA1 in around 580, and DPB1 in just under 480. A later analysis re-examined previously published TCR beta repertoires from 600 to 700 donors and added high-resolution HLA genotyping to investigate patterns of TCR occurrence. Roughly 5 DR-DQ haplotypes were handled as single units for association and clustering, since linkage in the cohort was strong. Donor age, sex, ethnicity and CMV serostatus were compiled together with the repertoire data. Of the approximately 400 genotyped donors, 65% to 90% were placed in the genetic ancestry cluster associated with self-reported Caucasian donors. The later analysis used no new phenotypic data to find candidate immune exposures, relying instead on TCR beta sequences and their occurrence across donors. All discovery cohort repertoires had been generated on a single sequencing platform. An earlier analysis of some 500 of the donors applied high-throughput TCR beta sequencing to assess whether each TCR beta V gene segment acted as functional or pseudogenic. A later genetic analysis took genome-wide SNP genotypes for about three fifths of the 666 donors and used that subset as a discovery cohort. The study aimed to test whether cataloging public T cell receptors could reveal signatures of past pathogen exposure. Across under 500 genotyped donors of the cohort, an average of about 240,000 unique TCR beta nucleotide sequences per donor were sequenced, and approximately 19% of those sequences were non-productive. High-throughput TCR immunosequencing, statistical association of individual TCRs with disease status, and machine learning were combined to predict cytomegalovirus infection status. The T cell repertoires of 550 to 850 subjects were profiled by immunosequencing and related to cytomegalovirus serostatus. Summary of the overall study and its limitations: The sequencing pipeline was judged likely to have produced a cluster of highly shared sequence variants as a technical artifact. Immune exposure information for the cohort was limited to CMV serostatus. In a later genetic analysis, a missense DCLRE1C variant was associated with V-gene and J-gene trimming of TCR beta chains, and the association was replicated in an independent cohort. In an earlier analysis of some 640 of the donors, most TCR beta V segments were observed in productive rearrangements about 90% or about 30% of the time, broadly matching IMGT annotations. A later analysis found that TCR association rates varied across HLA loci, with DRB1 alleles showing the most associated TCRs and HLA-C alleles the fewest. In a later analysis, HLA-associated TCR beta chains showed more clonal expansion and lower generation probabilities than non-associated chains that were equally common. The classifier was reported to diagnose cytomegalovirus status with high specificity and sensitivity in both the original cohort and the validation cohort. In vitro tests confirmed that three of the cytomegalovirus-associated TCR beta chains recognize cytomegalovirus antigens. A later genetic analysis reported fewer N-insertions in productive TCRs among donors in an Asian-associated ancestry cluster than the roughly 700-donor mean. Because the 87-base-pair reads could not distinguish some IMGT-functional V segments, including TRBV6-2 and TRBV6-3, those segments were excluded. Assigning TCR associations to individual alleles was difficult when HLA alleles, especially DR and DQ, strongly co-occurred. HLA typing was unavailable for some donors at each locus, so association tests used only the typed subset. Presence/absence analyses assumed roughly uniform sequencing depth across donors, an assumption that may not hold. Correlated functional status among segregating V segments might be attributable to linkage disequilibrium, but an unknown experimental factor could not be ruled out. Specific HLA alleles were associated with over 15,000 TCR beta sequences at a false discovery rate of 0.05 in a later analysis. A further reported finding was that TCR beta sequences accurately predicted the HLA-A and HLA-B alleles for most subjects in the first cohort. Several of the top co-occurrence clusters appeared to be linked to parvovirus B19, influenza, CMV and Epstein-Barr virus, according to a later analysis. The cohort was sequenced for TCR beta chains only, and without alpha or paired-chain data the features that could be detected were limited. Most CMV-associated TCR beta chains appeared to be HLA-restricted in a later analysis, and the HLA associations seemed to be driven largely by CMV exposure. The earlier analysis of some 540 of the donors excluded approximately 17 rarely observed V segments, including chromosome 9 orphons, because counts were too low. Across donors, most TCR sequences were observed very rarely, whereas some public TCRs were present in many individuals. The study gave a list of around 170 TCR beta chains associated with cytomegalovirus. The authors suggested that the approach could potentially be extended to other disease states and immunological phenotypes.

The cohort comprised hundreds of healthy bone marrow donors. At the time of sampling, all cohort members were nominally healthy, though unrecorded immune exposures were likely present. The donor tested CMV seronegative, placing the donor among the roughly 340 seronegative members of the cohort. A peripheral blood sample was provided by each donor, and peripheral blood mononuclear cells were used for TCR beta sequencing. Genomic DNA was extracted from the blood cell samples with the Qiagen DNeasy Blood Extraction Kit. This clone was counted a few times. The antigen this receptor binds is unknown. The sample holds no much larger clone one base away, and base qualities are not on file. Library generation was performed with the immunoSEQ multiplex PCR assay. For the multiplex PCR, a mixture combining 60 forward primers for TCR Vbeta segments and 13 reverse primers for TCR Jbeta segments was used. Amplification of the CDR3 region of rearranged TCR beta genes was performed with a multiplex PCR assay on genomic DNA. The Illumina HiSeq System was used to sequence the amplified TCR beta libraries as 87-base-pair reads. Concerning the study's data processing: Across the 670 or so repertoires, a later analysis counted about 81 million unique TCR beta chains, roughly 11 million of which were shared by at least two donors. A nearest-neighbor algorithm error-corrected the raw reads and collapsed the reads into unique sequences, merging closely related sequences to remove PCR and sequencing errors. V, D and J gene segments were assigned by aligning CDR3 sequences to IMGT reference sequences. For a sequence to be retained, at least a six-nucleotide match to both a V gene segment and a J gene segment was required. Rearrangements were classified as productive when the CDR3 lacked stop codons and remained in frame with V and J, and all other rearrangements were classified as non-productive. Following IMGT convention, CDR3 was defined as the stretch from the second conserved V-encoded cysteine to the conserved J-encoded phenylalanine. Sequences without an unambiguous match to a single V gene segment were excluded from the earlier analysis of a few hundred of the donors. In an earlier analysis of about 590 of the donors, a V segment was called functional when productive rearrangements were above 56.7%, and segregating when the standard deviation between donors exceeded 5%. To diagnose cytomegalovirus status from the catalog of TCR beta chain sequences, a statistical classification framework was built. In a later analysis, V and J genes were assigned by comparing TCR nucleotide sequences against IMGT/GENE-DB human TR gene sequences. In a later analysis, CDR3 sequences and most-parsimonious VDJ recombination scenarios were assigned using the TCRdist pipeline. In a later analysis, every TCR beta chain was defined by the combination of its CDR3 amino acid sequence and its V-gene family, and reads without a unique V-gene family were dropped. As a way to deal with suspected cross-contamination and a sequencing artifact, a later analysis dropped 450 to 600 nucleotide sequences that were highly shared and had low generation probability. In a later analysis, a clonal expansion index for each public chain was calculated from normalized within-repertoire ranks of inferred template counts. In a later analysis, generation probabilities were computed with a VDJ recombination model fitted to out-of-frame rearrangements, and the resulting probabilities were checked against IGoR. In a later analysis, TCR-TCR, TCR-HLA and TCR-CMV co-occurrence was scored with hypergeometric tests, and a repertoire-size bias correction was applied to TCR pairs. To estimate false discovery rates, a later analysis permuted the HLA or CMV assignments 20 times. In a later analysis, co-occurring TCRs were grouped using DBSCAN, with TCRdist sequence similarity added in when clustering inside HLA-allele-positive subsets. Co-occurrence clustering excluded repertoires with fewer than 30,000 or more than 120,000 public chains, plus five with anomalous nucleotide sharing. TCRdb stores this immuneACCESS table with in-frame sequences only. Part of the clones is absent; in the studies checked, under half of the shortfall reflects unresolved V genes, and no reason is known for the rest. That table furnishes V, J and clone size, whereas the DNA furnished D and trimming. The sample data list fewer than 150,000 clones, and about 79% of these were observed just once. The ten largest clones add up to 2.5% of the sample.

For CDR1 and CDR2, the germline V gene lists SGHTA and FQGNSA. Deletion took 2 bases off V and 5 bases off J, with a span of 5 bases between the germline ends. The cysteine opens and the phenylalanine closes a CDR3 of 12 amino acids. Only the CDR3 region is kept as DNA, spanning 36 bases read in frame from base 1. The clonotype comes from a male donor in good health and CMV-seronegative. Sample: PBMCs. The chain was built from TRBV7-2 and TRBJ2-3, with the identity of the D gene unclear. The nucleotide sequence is TGTGCCAGCAGCTTAATGAGAGATACGCAGTATTTT. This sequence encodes CASSLMRDTQYF.